Listed below are T cell receptor beta chains from one sample, sequenced in a study of patients and donors after allogeneic stem cell transplantation. Each CDR3 protein is one row after TCRdb ran MiXCR on the RT-PCR reads. This table has about 150,000 distinct CDR3 sequences, about 40% appearing once. The sample taken for sequencing was blood, either unsorted or a sorted T cell fraction (not recorded which). These receptors all stem from a human donor who was either an allogeneic HSCT recipient or a stem cell or donor lymphocyte infusion donor (not recorded which). It is not recorded whose cells these are; they may come from a transplant donor. Both conserved end residues are part of each CDR3. Each record gives: CDR3 length, D gene, V gene, J gene, clone size, CDR3 DNA, CDR3 protein. A D gene is named only where the DNA matches it firmly. Size values are once, few and many counts, or a class for expanded clones, and some rows have none.

length: 14
D: .
V: TRBV12-3/TRBV12-4
J: TRBJ1-3
size: few
DNA: TGTGCCAGCAGGGGGTGGGTCTCTGGAAACACCATATATTTT
CDR3: CASRGWVSGNTIYF

length: 11
D: .
V: TRBV12-3/TRBV12-4
J: TRBJ1-1
size: .
DNA: TGTGCCAGCAGTTTCCCCCCTGAAGCTTTCTTT
CDR3: CASSFPPEAFF

length: 12
D: .
V: TRBV7-2
J: TRBJ2-5
size: .
DNA: TGTGCCAGCAGCTTAGGTGACGAGACCCAGTACTTC
CDR3: CASSLGDETQYF

length: 13
D: TRBD1
V: TRBV9
J: TRBJ1-2
size: few
DNA: TGTGCCAGCAGCCGGGACAGTCTAAATGGCTACACCTTC
CDR3: CASSRDSLNGYTF

length: 15
D: .
V: TRBV12-3/TRBV12-4
J: TRBJ1-1
size: .
DNA: TGTGCCAGCAGTTTAAGGGCAGGCTTCGACACTGAAGCTTTCTTT
CDR3: CASSLRAGFDTEAFF

length: 14
D: TRBD1
V: TRBV6-1
J: TRBJ1-1
size: .
DNA: TGTGCCAGCCGCCAGGGGGGCGAGAACACTGAAGCTTTCTTT
CDR3: CASRQGGENTEAFF

length: 14
D: .
V: TRBV12-3/TRBV12-4
J: TRBJ1-6
size: few
DNA: TGTGCCAGCAGTTTAGAGGACGGTAATTCACCCCTCCACTTT
CDR3: CASSLEDGNSPLHF

length: 14
D: TRBD1
V: TRBV5-5
J: TRBJ1-1
size: .
DNA: TGTGCTAGCAGCAGAAGACAGGGAGGGACTGAAGCTTTCTTT
CDR3: CASSRRQGGTEAFF

length: 12
D: .
V: TRBV12-3/TRBV12-4
J: TRBJ1-1
size: few
DNA: TGTGCCAGCAGTTTGCCCGACAGTTGGGCTTTCTTT
CDR3: CASSLPDSWAFF

length: 15
D: .
V: TRBV9
J: TRBJ1-1
size: few
DNA: TGTGCCAGCAGCGTAGGGCCAGGGGAGAACACTGAAGCTTTCTTT
CDR3: CASSVGPGENTEAFF

length: 14
D: .
V: TRBV27
J: TRBJ2-1
size: .
DNA: TGTGCCAGCTCGGCATGGGACTTATACAATGAGCAGTTCTTC
CDR3: CASSAWDLYNEQFF

length: 14
D: TRBD2
V: TRBV4-3
J: TRBJ2-1
size: .
DNA: TGCGCCAGCAGCCAAGATCGGGGGGAAAATGAGCAGTTCTTC
CDR3: CASSQDRGENEQFF

length: 15
D: TRBD1
V: TRBV9
J: TRBJ1-4
size: .
DNA: TGTGCCAGCAGCGTGAGCCGGGACAGGGATGAAAAACTGTTTTTT
CDR3: CASSVSRDRDEKLFF

length: 17
D: TRBD1
V: TRBV7-9
J: TRBJ1-1
size: .
DNA: TGTGCCAGCAGCTTTGAAGGCGGCAGGGGGCTGAACACTGAAGCTTTCTTT
CDR3: CASSFEGGRGLNTEAFF

length: 16
D: .
V: TRBV20-1
J: TRBJ1-2
size: .
DNA: TGCAGTGCTAGAGACCCGTCAGGGTCCACAAACTATGGCTACACCTTC
CDR3: CSARDPSGSTNYGYTF

length: 16
D: TRBD1
V: TRBV11-2
J: TRBJ1-3
size: .
DNA: TGTGCCAGCAGACAACCGGGGACAGGGGATGCGTCGACCATATATTTT
CDR3: CASRQPGTGDASTIYF

length: 14
D: .
V: TRBV29-1
J: TRBJ1-2
size: .
DNA: TGCAGCTCCTCGCTTATGGGGGTCGGTCTTGGCTACACCTTC
CDR3: CSSSLMGVGLGYTF

length: 15
D: .
V: TRBV9
J: TRBJ1-5
size: .
DNA: TGTGCCAGCAGCGTAGGGGGGCGAAGCAATCAGCCCCAGCATTTT
CDR3: CASSVGGRSNQPQHF

length: 15
D: .
V: TRBV4-2
J: TRBJ1-1
size: .
DNA: TGTGCCAGCAGCCAGGAGGAGGAATGGGGCACTGAAGCTTTCTTT
CDR3: CASSQEEEWGTEAFF

length: 17
D: .
V: TRBV10-3
J: TRBJ2-2
size: .
DNA: TGTGCCATCAGTGGCTGGCGTCCCGGGGGGCACGCCGGGGAGCTGTTTTTT
CDR3: CAISGWRPGGHAGELFF

length: 14
D: .
V: TRBV4-2
J: TRBJ2-5
size: .
DNA: TGTGCCAGCAGCCAAACCCCCTCAGGAGAGACCCAGTACTTC
CDR3: CASSQTPSGETQYF

length: 17
D: TRBD1
V: TRBV5-5
J: TRBJ1-2
size: few
DNA: TGTGCCAGCAGCTTGGGCACAGGGGCGCCCGGTAACTATGGCTACACCTTC
CDR3: CASSLGTGAPGNYGYTF

length: 13
D: .
V: TRBV12-3/TRBV12-4
J: TRBJ1-2
size: .
DNA: TGTGCCAGCAGTTTTCTGGCAGCCTATGGCTACACCTTC
CDR3: CASSFLAAYGYTF

length: 16
D: .
V: TRBV20-1
J: TRBJ1-2
size: .
DNA: TGCAGTGCTAGAGACCCCCTCGGACAGCGAGTCTATGGCTACACCTTC
CDR3: CSARDPLGQRVYGYTF

length: 13
D: .
V: TRBV12-3/TRBV12-4
J: TRBJ2-5
size: .
DNA: TGTGCCAGCAGCGGGGACCGCCAAGAGACCCAGTACTTC
CDR3: CASSGDRQETQYF